Below are 18 T cell receptor beta chains sequenced from a single sample in a study of cytomegalovirus exposure and HLA in healthy donors (dated by TCRdb to 2016 to 2017). Libraries came from the immunoSEQ multiplex PCR assay. For the multiplex PCR, a mixture combining 60 forward primers for TCR Vbeta segments and 13 reverse primers for TCR Jbeta segments was used. TCRdb mirrors the immuneACCESS table, restricted to in-frame sequences. Some clones are absent from its copies; in checked studies, under half trace to an unresolved V gene, and the reason for the others is unknown. The sample data list roughly 150,000 clones, and around 80% of these were observed just once. The top ten clonotypes cover around 5% of the sample. Sequencing was done on a sample of PBMCs. The receptors stem from a man aged 25 to 40 in good health.

This clone appeared a single time. This sequence joins TRBV29-1 and TRBJ2-1; 9 bases are shared with TRBD2. Germline CDR1 reads SQVTM; CDR2 reads ANQGSEA. This CDR3 is built from 15 residues. With 7 bases clipped from V and 6 bases from J, the junction kept 13 bases outside the gene matches. The chain's CDR3 is CSAETGTSFPNEQFF. The CDR3 DNA follows: TGCAGCGCAGAAACCGGGACTAGCTTCCCCAATGAGCAGTTCTTC.

Only one count was recorded for this clone. The rearrangement links TRBV7-2 to TRBJ1-4; the D is unclear. The V end was cut by 0 bases, the J end by 8 bases, with 7 bases between. The CDR3 has 13 residues. Looked up from germline, CDR1 is SGHTA and CDR2 is FQGNSA. The CDR3 loop is CASSLADGEKLFF. The CDR3 DNA sequence: TGTGCCAGCAGCTTAGCTGACGGGGAAAAACTGTTTTTT.

The V call is TRBV2, the J call TRBJ2-5; D might be TRBD2 (5 bases). V lost 7 bases, J lost 5 bases, and 14 bases lay in between. Germline lookup yields CDR1 SNHLY and CDR2 FYNNEI. The CDR3 is 13 residues long. Here the CDR3 reads CASNPRRLETQYF. The CDR3 DNA reads TGTGCCAGCAACCCTAGGAGGTTGGAGACCCAGTACTTC.

This chain uses TRBV9 with TRBJ1-1; possible D gene TRBD1, 6 bases. V lost 0 bases and J lost 1, with 7 bases in between. CDR3 length: 14 residues. Germline V CDR1 and CDR2: SGDLS, YYNGEE. The CDR3 protein is CASSVGQANTEAFF. As DNA, the CDR3 is TGTGCCAGCAGCGTAGGACAGGCGAACACTGAAGCTTTCTTT.

The chain couples TRBV5-1 to TRBJ2-1, with D maybe TRBD1 (6 bases). Trimming cost V 5 bases and J 2 bases, with 11 bases left between them. Germline V gene lookup returns CDR1 SGHRS and CDR2 YFSETQ. This CDR3 has 14 residues. CDR3 sequence reads: CASSGPGAYNEQFF. The CDR3 bases are TGCGCCAGCAGTGGGCCAGGGGCCTACAATGAGCAGTTCTTC.

This CDR3 reads CASGMARGNTEAFF. In DNA, the CDR3 is TGTGCCAGTGGAATGGCCAGGGGAAACACTGAAGCTTTCTTT. The chain is built from TRBV19 and TRBJ1-1, with D maybe TRBD1 (6 bases). CDR1 is LNHDA and CDR2 is SQIVND in the germline V gene (reference sequence). Trimming removed 8 bases from V and 2 bases from J, with 15 bases in between. The CDR3 is 14 residues long.

J is TRBJ2-1 and V is TRBV29-1, with D possibly TRBD1 on 5 matching bases. The CDR3 runs to 17 residues. CDR1 and CDR2 from the germline V gene are SQVTM and ANQGSEA. The V end lost 0 bases, the J end lost 0 bases, and 15 bases lay between the germline ends. CDR3 DNA sequence: TGCAGCGTTGAAGATGGAAGGGGCGCAATCTCCTACAATGAGCAGTTCTTC. Translating gives CSVEDGRGAISYNEQFF.

The chain carries TRBV7-8 and TRBJ2-5, with no clear D. Trimming shortened V by 1 base and J by 7 bases, and 16 bases separated the two germline ends. The germline V gene has CDR1 SGHVS and CDR2 FQNEAQ. CDR3 length: 15 amino acids. In DNA form, the CDR3 reads TGTGCCAGCAGCTTAGGATCGTGGCCGCCGGGGACCCAGTACTTC. Its translation is CASSLGSWPPGTQYF.

This clone was seen a handful of times. The DNA for the CDR3 is TGCGCCAGCAGCTTGGTCGGGGGACGCTACTCTGGAAACACCATATATTTT. It specifies CASSLVGGRYSGNTIYF. This chain connects TRBV5-1 to TRBJ1-3; D might be TRBD1 (5 bases). The ends were cut back, 0 bases at V and 0 bases at J, with 13 bases in the middle. Germline CDR1 and CDR2: SGHRS and YFSETQ. The CDR3 covers 17 residues.

The J gene is TRBJ1-1, the V gene TRBV5-1; possible D gene TRBD1, 5 bases. V was clipped by 0 bases and J by 5 bases, with 11 bases between them. The germline V gene has CDR1 SGHRS and CDR2 YFSETQ. The CDR3 loop spans 14 amino acids. Written as DNA, the CDR3 is TGCGCCAGCAGCTTGGGCAGGGAGGGGACTGAAGCTTTCTTT. Encoded protein: CASSLGREGTEAFF.

V usage is TRBV30 and J usage is TRBJ2-7; TRBD1 matches 7 bases. CDR1 and CDR2 (germline): GTSNPN, SVGIG (reference sequence). The CDR3 loop spans 16 amino acids. Trimming took 1 base from V and 3 from J; bases not matched to a gene: 12. The chain's CDR3 is CAWSEPRDRYRYEQYF. DNA for the CDR3: TGTGCCTGGAGTGAACCACGGGACAGATATCGCTACGAGCAGTACTTC.

This chain uses TRBV11-2 with TRBJ2-7, with TRBD1 matching over 7 bases. The junction had 1 base not matched to a gene; V was cut back by 1 base and J by 1 base. This CDR3 is built from 14 residues. Germline V gene lookup returns CDR1 SGHAT and CDR2 FQNNGV. For the CDR3, the DNA is TGTGCCAGCAGCTTAGGGGGACAGTCCTACGAGCAGTACTTC. Translation: CASSLGGQSYEQYF.

The chain uses TRBV7-9 and TRBJ2-1, with 7 bases matching TRBD2. The CDR3 is 16 residues long. Losses at the gene ends were 0 bases for V and 6 bases for J; bases not matched to a gene: 8. CDR1 is SEHNR, CDR2 FQNEAQ, per germline (reference sequence). CDR3: CASSLAQPASGNEQFF. The CDR3 bases are TGTGCCAGCAGCTTAGCCCAGCCGGCTAGCGGCAATGAGCAGTTCTTC. The variable domain in full, with the rest retrieved from reference TRBV7-9 and TRBJ2-1, is DTGVSQNPRHKITKRGQNVTFRCDPISEHNRLYWYRQTLGQGPEFLTYFQNEAQLEKSRLLSDRFSAERPKGSFSTLEIQRTEQGDSAMYLCASSLAQPASGNEQFFGPGTRLTVL.

This clone was observed a single time. The chain has TRBV18 and TRBJ1-2; TRBD1 agrees at 8 bases. This CDR3 comprises 14 residues. The J segment lost 7 bases and the V segment lost 3 bases, leaving 7 bases of the junction unmatched. Per the germline V gene, CDR1 is KGHSH and CDR2 is LQKENI. CDR3 bases: TGTGCCAGCTCACCTGGACAGGGCCTAGCTGGCTACACCTTC. It yields the protein CASSPGQGLAGYTF.

The V gene is TRBV5-1, the J gene TRBJ1-2; tentative D call: TRBD1 (6 bases). The CDR3 extends over 14 amino acids. Germline CDR1 reads SGHRS; CDR2 reads YFSETQ. The V and J ends lost 4 bases and 4 bases respectively, with 14 bases between them. CDR3 amino acids: CASSPTGPGYGYTF. Here the CDR3 DNA reads TGCGCCAGCAGCCCTACAGGGCCGGGCTATGGCTACACCTTC.

The chain is built from TRBV19 and TRBJ1-5; D is ambiguous. This CDR3 has 16 amino acids. Germline values: CDR1 LNHDA, CDR2 SQIVND (reference sequence). V lost 8 bases to trimming and J lost 0 bases, with 17 bases between them. CDR3 sequence reads: CASGRLSSYSNQPQHF. CDR3 DNA sequence: TGTGCCAGTGGGAGACTGAGTTCGTATAGCAATCAGCCCCAGCATTTT.

The sample holds one count of this clone. J is TRBJ1-2 and V is TRBV10-3; D not resolved. The V gene's germline CDR1 is ENHRY and CDR2 SYGVKD. The V end lost 1 base, the J end lost 0 bases, and 3 bases lay between the germline ends. There are 13 residues in the CDR3. CDR3 DNA sequence: TGTGCCATCAGTGAGTACTCTAACTATGGCTACACCTTC. This encodes CAISEYSNYGYTF.

This CDR3 is CASSPRRDSGGQFF. CDR3 coding DNA: TGTGCCAGCTCACCCCGGAGAGACTCAGGGGGGCAGTTCTTC. The chain is built from TRBV18 and TRBJ2-1, with 7 nucleotides matching TRBD1. Looked up from germline, CDR1 is KGHSH and CDR2 is LQKENI. Trimming removed 3 bases from V and 12 bases from J; junction bases left unmatched: 11. CDR3 length: 14 residues. The full variable domain, its missing parts supplied by reference TRBV18 and TRBJ2-1, is NAGVMQNPRHLVRRRGQEARLRCSPMKGHSHVYWYRQLPEEGLKFMVYLQKENIIDESGMPKERFSAEFPKEGPSILRIQQVVRGDSAAYFCASSPRRDSGGQFFGPGTRLTVL.